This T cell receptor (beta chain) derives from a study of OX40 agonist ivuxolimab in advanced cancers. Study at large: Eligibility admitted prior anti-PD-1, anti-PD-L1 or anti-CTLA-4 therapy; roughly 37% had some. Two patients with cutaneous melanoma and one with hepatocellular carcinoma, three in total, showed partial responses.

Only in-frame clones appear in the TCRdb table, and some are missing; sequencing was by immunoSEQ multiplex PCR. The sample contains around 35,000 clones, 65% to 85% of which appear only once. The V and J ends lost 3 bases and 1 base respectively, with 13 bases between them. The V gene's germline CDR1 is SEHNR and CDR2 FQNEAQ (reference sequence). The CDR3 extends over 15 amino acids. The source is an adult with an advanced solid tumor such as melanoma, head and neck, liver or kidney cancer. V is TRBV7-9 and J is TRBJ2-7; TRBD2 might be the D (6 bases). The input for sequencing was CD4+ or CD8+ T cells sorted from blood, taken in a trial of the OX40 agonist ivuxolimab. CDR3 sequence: CASSFRDWGSYEQYF. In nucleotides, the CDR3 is TGTGCCAGCAGCTTTCGGGACTGGGGGTCCTACGAGCAGTACTTC.